This TCR beta chain was identified in a study of untreated major depressive disorder. Findings and caveats of the study: TRBV05-01 (Vbeta 5.1) usage was higher in CD4+ T cells of depressed patients than controls.

Comment on this clone: Its matching antigen is unknown.

Germline values: CDR1 KGHSH, CDR2 LQKENI. With 0 bases removed from V and 4 bases from J, the gap between germline ends came to 18 bases. There are 17 residues in the CDR3. TCRdb's table, derived via immunoSEQ multiplex PCR, lists solely in-frame clones and lacks some. The sample shows around 13,000 clones, 90% to 95% of them seen only once. The clonotype was recovered from a woman in her 30s with major depressive disorder. Sequenced input: CD4+ T cells from PBMCs. The chain links TRBV18 to TRBJ1-2; D might be TRBD1 (5 bases). CDR3 DNA sequence: TGTGCCAGCTCACCACCGGCCCAGGGTACGACCGTCTATGGCTACACCTTC. This sequence encodes CASSPPAQGTTVYGYTF.